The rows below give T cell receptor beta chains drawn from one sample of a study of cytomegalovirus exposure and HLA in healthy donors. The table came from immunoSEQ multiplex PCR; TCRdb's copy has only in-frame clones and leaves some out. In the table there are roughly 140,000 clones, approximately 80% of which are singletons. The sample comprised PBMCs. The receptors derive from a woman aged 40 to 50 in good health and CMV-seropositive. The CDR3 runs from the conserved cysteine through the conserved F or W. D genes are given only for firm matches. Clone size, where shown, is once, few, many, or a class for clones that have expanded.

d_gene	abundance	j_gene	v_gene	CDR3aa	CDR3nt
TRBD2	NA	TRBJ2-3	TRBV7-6	CASSLNLRTSGATDTQYF	TGTGCCAGCAGCTTGAATCTTCGGACTAGCGGGGCCACAGATACGCAGTATTTT
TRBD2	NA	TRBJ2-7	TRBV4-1	CASSQALAGEYEQYF	TGCGCCAGCAGCCAAGCACTAGCGGGGGAGTACGAGCAGTACTTC
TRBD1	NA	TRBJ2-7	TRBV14	CASSQDRGPYEQYF	TGTGCCAGCAGCCAGGACAGGGGGCCCTACGAGCAGTACTTC
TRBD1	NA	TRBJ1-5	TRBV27	CASSGQGNQPQHF	TGTGCCAGCAGTGGACAGGGCAATCAGCCCCAGCATTTT
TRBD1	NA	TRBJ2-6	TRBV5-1	CASSTGQGASGANVLTF	TGCGCCAGCAGCACGGGACAGGGGGCCTCTGGGGCCAACGTCCTGACTTTC
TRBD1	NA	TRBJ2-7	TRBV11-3	CASRLTGGHEQYF	TGTGCCAGCAGGTTGACAGGGGGCCACGAGCAGTACTTC
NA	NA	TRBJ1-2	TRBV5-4	CASTAGFPF	TGTGCCAGCACCGCCGGGTTCCCCTTC
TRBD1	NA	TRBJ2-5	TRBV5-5	CASSIRGETQYF	TGTGCCAGCAGCATCAGGGGGGAGACCCAGTACTTC
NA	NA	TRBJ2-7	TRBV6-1	CAISEPMSKDFSSYEQYF	TGTGCCATCAGTGAGCCCATGTCAAAGGACTTCTCTTCCTACGAGCAGTACTTC
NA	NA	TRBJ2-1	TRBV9	CASSVEDGSASQFF	TGTGCCAGCAGCGTAGAGGACGGGAGCGCCTCCCAGTTCTTC
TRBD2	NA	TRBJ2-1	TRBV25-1	CASSDGGMGYNEQFF	TGTGCCAGCAGTGACGGGGGGATGGGGTACAATGAGCAGTTCTTC
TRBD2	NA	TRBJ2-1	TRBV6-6	CASSNGGRGNEQFF	TGTGCCAGCAGTAACGGCGGGAGGGGCAATGAGCAGTTCTTC
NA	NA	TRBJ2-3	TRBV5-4	CASSQTDTQYF	TGTGCCAGCAGCCAGACAGATACGCAGTATTTT
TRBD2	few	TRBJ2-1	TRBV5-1	CASFDGTSGYNEQFF	TGCGCCAGCTTTGACGGGACTAGCGGATACAATGAGCAGTTCTTC
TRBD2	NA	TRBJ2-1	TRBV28	CASRLGAGGKGNEQFF	TGTGCCAGCAGACTCGGGGCGGGAGGAAAGGGGAATGAGCAGTTCTTC
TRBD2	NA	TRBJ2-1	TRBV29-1	CSGRLAGYNEQFF	TGCAGCGGTCGACTAGCGGGGTACAATGAGCAGTTCTTC
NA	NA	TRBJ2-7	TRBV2	CARRDSSYEQYF	TGTGCCAGGAGGGACTCGTCCTACGAGCAGTACTTC
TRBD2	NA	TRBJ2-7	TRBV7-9	CASSLVGGGLYEQYF	TGTGCCAGCAGCTTAGTTGGGGGGGGTCTCTACGAGCAGTACTTC
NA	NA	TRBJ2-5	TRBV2	CASSVKEAQYF	TGTGCCAGCAGTGTCAAGGAGGCCCAGTACTTC
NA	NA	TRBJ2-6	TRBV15	CATSKGGSGANVLTF	TGTGCCACCAGCAAAGGGGGATCTGGGGCCAACGTCCTGACTTTC
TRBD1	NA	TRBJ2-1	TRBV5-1	CASSWMDRRRDNEQFF	TGCGCCAGCAGCTGGATGGACAGGCGCAGGGACAATGAGCAGTTCTTC
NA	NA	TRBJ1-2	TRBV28	CACQRGGDYGYTF	TGTGCCTGCCAAAGAGGGGGTGACTATGGCTACACCTTC